Presented here are 27 T cell receptor beta chains from one specimen sequenced in a study of cytomegalovirus exposure and HLA in healthy donors. Primers: 60 Vbeta forward and 13 Jbeta reverse. Profiling relied on immunoSEQ multiplex PCR, and the TCRdb table lists in-frame clones only, not all of them. The sample lists fewer than 110,000 clones; 65% to 85% were seen once. The sequenced material came from PBMCs. These receptors were obtained from a man aged 50-60 years in good health and CMV-seronegative.

The genes are TRBV5-4 and TRBJ2-5; a possible D gene is TRBD1 (6 bases). The CDR3 sequence is 15 residues long. Trimming cost V 4 bases and J 0 bases, with 13 bases left between them. Germline loops: CDR1 SGHNT, CDR2 YYREEE (reference sequence). DNA of the CDR3: TGTGCCAGCAGCGGTAATACAGGGTACCAAGAGACCCAGTACTTC. This codes for CASSGNTGYQETQYF.

The rearrangement uses TRBV5-1 and TRBJ1-2, with D possibly being TRBD1 (6 bases). The CDR3 runs 14 residues. CDR1 is SGHRS, CDR2 YFSETQ, per germline. Between the trimmed V and J ends, which lost 4 bases and 4 bases, there was a span of 14 bases. As DNA, the CDR3 is TGCGCCAGCAGCCCCCCGGACAGCGGCTATGGCTACACCTTC. Amino acids: CASSPPDSGYGYTF.

The J gene is TRBJ1-4, the V gene TRBV28, with D unclear. This CDR3 has 14 residues. V was trimmed by 6 bases and J by 8 bases, leaving 16 bases between them. The germline V gene has CDR1 MDHEN and CDR2 SYDVKM. CDR3 nucleotide sequence: TGTGCCAGCAGGCCCCCGGGGAATAACGAAAAACTGTTTTTT. Its protein is CASRPPGNNEKLFF. The full variable domain, rest sourced from reference TRBV28 and TRBJ1-4, is DVKVTQSSRYLVKRTGEKVFLECVQDMDHENMFWYRQDPGLGLRLIYFSYDVKMKEKGDIPEGYSVSREKKERFSLILESASTNQTSMYLCASRPPGNNEKLFFGSGTQLSVL.

The V call is TRBV5-4, the J call TRBJ2-3; D is undetermined. The germline V and J ends were trimmed by 1 base and 3 bases, with 9 bases remaining between them. From germline, CDR1 is SGHNT and CDR2 YYREEE (reference sequence). The CDR3 is 14 amino acids. This CDR3 is CASSLLERTDTQYF. DNA for the CDR3: TGTGCCAGCAGCTTGCTAGAGAGGACAGATACGCAGTATTTT.

This clone has just a few counts. The chain employs TRBV9 and TRBJ2-7; 12 positions agree with TRBD1. CDR1 is SGDLS, CDR2 YYNGEE, per germline. Germline trimming cut 4 bases from V and 5 bases from J; bases unmatched to any gene: 10. This CDR3 contains 16 residues. The CDR3 bases are TGTGCCAGCAGCTCCCGGGACAGGGGGCCCGTCGACGAGCAGTACTTC. Translating it yields CASSSRDRGPVDEQYF.

V is TRBV19 and J is TRBJ1-2; 9 bases fit TRBD1. This CDR3 spans 13 amino acids. The germline V gene encodes CDR1 LNHDA and CDR2 SQIVND (reference sequence). With 3 bases clipped from V and 6 bases from J, the junction kept 2 bases outside the gene matches. DNA for the CDR3: TGTGCCAGTAGTATGGGACAGGGCGATGGCTACACCTTC. As protein: CASSMGQGDGYTF.

The J gene is TRBJ2-7, the V gene TRBV2, with 9 bases that match TRBD1. Germline V CDR1 and CDR2: SNHLY, FYNNEI. There are 15 residues in the CDR3. V gave up 2 bases and J gave up 3 bases; unmatched junction bases: 5. The CDR3 nucleotides are TGTGCCAGCAGTGAACGGGGACAGGGTAGCTACGAGCAGTACTTC. This translates into CASSERGQGSYEQYF.

V and J are TRBV29-1 and TRBJ1-2; D not certain. The CDR3 contains 13 residues. Germline assignment: CDR1 SQVTM and CDR2 ANQGSEA. V dropped 7 bases and J dropped 6 bases, with 18 bases sitting between them. The DNA for the CDR3 is TGCAGCGCCACCAAGAGATCTGCTAATGGCTACACCTTC. Translating gives CSATKRSANGYTF.

This rearrangement joins TRBV30 to TRBJ2-6; the D gene is possibly TRBD2 (5 bases). Germline V gene lookup returns CDR1 GTSNPN and CDR2 SVGIG (reference sequence). The V end was cut by 4 bases, the J end by 1 base, with 11 bases between. The CDR3 loop spans 15 amino acids. CDR3 loop: CAWTRRGSGANVLTF. CDR3 coding DNA: TGTGCCTGGACCAGAAGAGGGTCTGGGGCCAACGTCCTGACTTTC.

This chain connects TRBV4-1 to TRBJ2-5; perhaps TRBD1 as D (6 bases). Between the trimmed V and J ends, which lost 5 bases and 1 base, there was a span of 11 bases. Germline V lookup: CDR1 MGHRA, CDR2 YSYEKL. There are 14 residues in the CDR3. CDR3 bases: TGCGCCAGCAGCGTAGGGGGTACCCAAGAGACCCAGTACTTC. As protein: CASSVGGTQETQYF.

The rearrangement joins TRBV28 to TRBJ2-7; tentatively, D is TRBD1 (6 bases). CDR3 length: 12 amino acids. With 3 bases removed from V and 7 bases from J, the gap between germline ends came to 10 bases. Germline V lookup: CDR1 MDHEN, CDR2 SYDVKM. CDR3 protein: CASSFRGGEQYF. CDR3 in DNA: TGTGCCAGCAGTTTCAGGGGTGGAGAGCAGTACTTC.

This clone was recorded once. The J gene is TRBJ1-1, the V gene TRBV4-3, with D uncertain. V was trimmed by 0 bases and J by 10 bases, leaving 18 bases between them. The CDR3 has 15 amino acids. Germline lookup yields CDR1 LGHNA and CDR2 YSLEER. As DNA, the CDR3 is TGCGCCAGCAGCCAAGAATCGGGGTCCGGGTTGCGAGCTTTCTTT. Its protein is CASSQESGSGLRAFF.

This chain connects TRBV9 to TRBJ2-1, with TRBD2 matching over 16 bases. This CDR3 comprises 15 residues. CDR1 SGDLS and CDR2 YYNGEE come from the germline V gene. V lost 4 bases, J lost 9 bases, and 4 bases stayed unmatched. The CDR3 nucleotides are TGTGCCAGCAGCCTGGGGACTAGCGGGGGGGGTGAGCAGTTCTTC. It translates to CASSLGTSGGGEQFF.

The J gene is TRBJ1-2, the V gene TRBV28; possibly TRBD1 for D (6 bases). This CDR3 spans 12 amino acids. The germline CDR1 and CDR2 sequences are MDHEN and SYDVKM. V lost 5 bases and J lost 12, with 16 bases in between. In nucleotides, the CDR3 is TGTGCCAGCAGTCCCAAGACAGGTCGGAACACCTTC. It yields the protein CASSPKTGRNTF.

The genes are TRBV6-6 and TRBJ1-5; 8 nucleotides agree with TRBD1. After removal of 6 bases from V and 1 base from J, the junction contained 8 bases not matched to a gene. The CDR3 is 16 amino acids. CDR1 MNHNY and CDR2 SVGAGI come from the germline V gene (reference sequence). The CDR3 DNA sequence: TGTGCCAGCAGACGCGATACAGGGGGGAGCAATCAGCCCCAGCATTTT. Translated, it gives CASRRDTGGSNQPQHF.

CDR3 region: CASSQDISETEAFF. The CDR3 region has the DNA TGCGCCAGCAGCCAAGATATAAGCGAGACTGAAGCTTTCTTT. This chain connects TRBV4-3 to TRBJ1-1; unclear D gene. Germline V gene lookup returns CDR1 LGHNA and CDR2 YSLEER. The CDR3 sequence is 14 residues long. V lost 0 bases, J lost 5 bases, and 10 bases lay in between.

As DNA, the CDR3 is TGTGCCAGTAGGCAGGGGATCGGCTACTATGGCTACACCTTC. As protein: CASRQGIGYYGYTF. The gene calls are TRBV19 and TRBJ1-2; possibly TRBD1 for D (6 bases). CDR3 size: 14 residues. Germline V gene data show CDR1 as LNHDA and CDR2 as SQIVND (reference sequence). V dropped 6 bases and J dropped 3 bases, with 14 bases sitting between them.

The CDR3 here is CASSLRSSTEAFF. In nucleotides, the CDR3 is TGTGCCAGCAGTTTAAGGAGCTCTACTGAAGCTTTCTTT. The V gene is TRBV27, the J gene TRBJ1-1; D remains ambiguous. The CDR3 is 13 residues long. V lost 2 bases, J lost 5 bases, and 9 bases lay in between. CDR1 is MNHEY, CDR2 SMNVEV, per germline (reference sequence).

This chain connects TRBV7-9 to TRBJ1-4; D uncertain. This CDR3 is built from 15 residues. The germline gives CDR1 SEHNR, CDR2 FQNEAQ (reference sequence). Between the trimmed V and J ends, which lost 6 bases and 7 bases, there was a span of 18 bases. The CDR3 here is CASSKKGREGEKLFF. The DNA for the CDR3 is TGTGCCAGCAGTAAAAAAGGGAGGGAGGGTGAAAAACTGTTTTTT.

CDR3 residues: CSVVEQGARGYTF. The CDR3 nucleotides read TGCAGCGTTGTCGAGCAAGGGGCGCGGGGCTACACCTTC. V usage is TRBV29-1 and J usage is TRBJ1-2; D may be TRBD1 (5 bases). The V and J ends lost 4 bases and 8 bases respectively, with 17 bases between them. The CDR3 totals 13 residues. In germline, CDR1 is SQVTM, CDR2 ANQGSEA.

The chain couples TRBV2 to TRBJ1-5; 10 bases agree with TRBD1. Germline V gives CDR1 SNHLY, CDR2 FYNNEI. The CDR3 runs 14 residues. Trimming took 5 bases from V and 5 from J; bases not matched to a gene: 3. CDR3 sequence: CASSRGQGDQPQHF. The CDR3 DNA reads as TGTGCCAGCAGTAGAGGACAGGGGGATCAGCCCCAGCATTTT. Full variable domain (outside the CDR3, taken from reference TRBV2 and TRBJ1-5): EPEVTQTPSHQVTQMGQEVILRCVPISNHLYFYWYRQILGQKVEFLVSFYNNEISEKSEIFDDQFSVERPDGSNFTLKIRSTKLEDSAMYFCASSRGQGDQPQHFGDGTRLSIL.

The chain carries TRBV19 and TRBJ1-1, with D possibly TRBD1 on 5 matching bases. The germline V gene encodes CDR1 LNHDA and CDR2 SQIVND (reference sequence). V lost 0 bases, J lost 0 bases, and 11 bases lay in between. This CDR3 is 16 amino acids long. The CDR3 DNA reads TGTGCCAGTAGTATAGATCTGCGACAGATGAACACTGAAGCTTTCTTT. It encodes CASSIDLRQMNTEAFF.

This clone was detected a few times. The chain combines TRBV7-9 with TRBJ1-1, with 9 positions matching TRBD1. Germline assignment: CDR1 SEHNR and CDR2 FQNEAQ (reference sequence). CDR3 length: 16 amino acids. V was pared by 5 bases and J by 1 base, with 8 bases of the junction left unmatched. The CDR3 bases are TGTGCCAGCAGCGCGACAGGGGGGGGCCGGAACACTGAAGCTTTCTTT. Its translation: CASSATGGGRNTEAFF.

The CDR3 loop is CASSTGTEAGPQHF. The CDR3 region has the DNA TGTGCCAGCAGTACCGGGACAGAGGCAGGGCCCCAGCATTTT. V gene TRBV6-5 combines with J gene TRBJ1-5; TRBD1 matches 7 bases. The CDR3 contains 14 residues. The V and J ends lost 5 bases and 9 bases, in that order; junction bases with no gene match: 10. The germline gives CDR1 MNHEY, CDR2 SVGAGI.

There are a few counts of this clone. The rearrangement joins TRBV6-1 to TRBJ2-2; 13 bases line up with TRBD2. CDR1 is MNHNS and CDR2 is SASEGT in the germline V gene. The J segment lost 4 bases and the V segment lost 4 bases, leaving 0 bases of the junction unmatched. This CDR3 is built from 15 residues. Here the CDR3 DNA reads TGTGCCAGCAGTGGGACTAGCGGGGGCACCGGGGAGCTGTTTTTT. Amino acid sequence: CASSGTSGGTGELFF.

This sequence joins TRBV29-1 and TRBJ2-2, with 10 nucleotides matching TRBD2. Germline trimming cut 8 bases from V and 5 bases from J; bases unmatched to any gene: 11. CDR3 length: 15 residues. Germline CDR1 reads SQVTM; CDR2 reads ANQGSEA. CDR3: CSLSSGGPRTGELFF. The CDR3 nucleotides read TGCAGCTTATCTAGCGGGGGCCCCCGGACCGGGGAGCTGTTTTTT.

The chain has TRBV6-1 and TRBJ1-4; TRBD1 matches at 8 bases. With 8 bases clipped from V and 5 bases from J, the junction kept 10 bases outside the gene matches. CDR1 is MNHNS and CDR2 is SASEGT in the germline V gene. The CDR3 is 15 residues long. DNA for the CDR3: TGTGCCAGCTTTAGGGCAGGGGGCAGGAATGAAAAACTGTTTTTT. It yields the protein CASFRAGGRNEKLFF.